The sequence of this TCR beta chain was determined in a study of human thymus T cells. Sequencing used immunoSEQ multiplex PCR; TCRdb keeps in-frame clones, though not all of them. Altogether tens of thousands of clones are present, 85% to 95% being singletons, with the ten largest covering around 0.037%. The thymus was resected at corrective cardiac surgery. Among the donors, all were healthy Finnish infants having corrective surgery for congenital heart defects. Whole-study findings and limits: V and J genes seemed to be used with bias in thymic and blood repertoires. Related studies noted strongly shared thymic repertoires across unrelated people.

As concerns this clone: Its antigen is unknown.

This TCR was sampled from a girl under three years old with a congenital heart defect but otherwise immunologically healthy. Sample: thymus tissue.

CDR3 in amino acids: CSVEGQGLEQYF. DNA for the CDR3: TGCAGCGTTGAGGGACAGGGGCTCGAGCAGTACTTC. The V call is TRBV29-1, the J call TRBJ2-7, with 10 bases that match TRBD1. The germline gives CDR1 SQVTM, CDR2 ANQGSEA. V dropped 3 bases and J dropped 6; count of bases not matched to a gene: 2. The CDR3 covers 12 residues.